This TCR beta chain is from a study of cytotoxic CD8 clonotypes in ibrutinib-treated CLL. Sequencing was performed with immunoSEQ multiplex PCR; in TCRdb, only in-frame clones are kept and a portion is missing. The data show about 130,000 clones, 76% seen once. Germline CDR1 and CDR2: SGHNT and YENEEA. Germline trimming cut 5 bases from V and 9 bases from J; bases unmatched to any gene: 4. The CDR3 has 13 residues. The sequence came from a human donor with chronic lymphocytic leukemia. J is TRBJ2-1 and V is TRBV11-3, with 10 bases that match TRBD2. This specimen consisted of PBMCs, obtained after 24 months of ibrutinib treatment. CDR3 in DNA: TGTGCCAGCAGCCCGGGGACTAGCGTTGAGCAGTTCTTC. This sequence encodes CASSPGTSVEQFF. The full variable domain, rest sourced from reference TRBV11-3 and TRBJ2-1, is EAGVVQSPRYKIIEKKQPVAFWCNPISGHNTLYWYLQNLGQGPELLIRYENEEAVDDSQLPKDRFSAERLKGVDSTLKIQPAELGDSAVYLCASSPGTSVEQFFGPGTRLTVL.